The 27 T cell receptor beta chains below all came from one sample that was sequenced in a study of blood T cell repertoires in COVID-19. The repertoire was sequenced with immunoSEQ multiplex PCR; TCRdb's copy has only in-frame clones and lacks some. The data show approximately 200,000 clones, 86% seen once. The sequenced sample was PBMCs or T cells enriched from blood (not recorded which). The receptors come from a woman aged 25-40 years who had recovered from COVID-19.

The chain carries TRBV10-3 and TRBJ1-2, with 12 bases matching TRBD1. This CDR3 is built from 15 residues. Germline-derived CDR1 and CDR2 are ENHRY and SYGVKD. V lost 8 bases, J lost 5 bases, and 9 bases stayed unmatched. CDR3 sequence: CAICYRDRGRYGYTF. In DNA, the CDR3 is TGTGCCATCTGCTACCGGGACAGGGGGCGTTATGGCTACACCTTC.

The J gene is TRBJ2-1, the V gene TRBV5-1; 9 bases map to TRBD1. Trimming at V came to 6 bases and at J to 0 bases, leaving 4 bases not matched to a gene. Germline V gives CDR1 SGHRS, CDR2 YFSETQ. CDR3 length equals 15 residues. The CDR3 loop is CASNQGQGSYNEQFF. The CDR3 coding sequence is TGCGCCAGCAACCAGGGACAGGGCTCCTACAATGAGCAGTTCTTC.

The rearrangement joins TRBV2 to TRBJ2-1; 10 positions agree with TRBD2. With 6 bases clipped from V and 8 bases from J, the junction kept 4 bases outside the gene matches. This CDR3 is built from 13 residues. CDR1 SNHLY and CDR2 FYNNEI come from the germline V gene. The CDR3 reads CASSSGGADEQFF. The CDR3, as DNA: TGTGCCAGCAGCAGCGGGGGGGCGGATGAGCAGTTCTTC.

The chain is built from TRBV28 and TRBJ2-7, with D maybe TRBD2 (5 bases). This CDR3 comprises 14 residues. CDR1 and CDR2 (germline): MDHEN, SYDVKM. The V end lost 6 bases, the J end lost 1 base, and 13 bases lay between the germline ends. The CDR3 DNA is TGTGCCAGCAGATCCCCGGGCGGGTCCTACGAGCAGTACTTC. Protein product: CASRSPGGSYEQYF.

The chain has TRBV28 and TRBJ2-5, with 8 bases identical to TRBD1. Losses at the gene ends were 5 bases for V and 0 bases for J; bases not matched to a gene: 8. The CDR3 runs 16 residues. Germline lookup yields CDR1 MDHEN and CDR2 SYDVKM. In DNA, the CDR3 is TGTGCCAGCAGTCTACGGACAGGGATCTACCAAGAGACCCAGTACTTC. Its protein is CASSLRTGIYQETQYF.

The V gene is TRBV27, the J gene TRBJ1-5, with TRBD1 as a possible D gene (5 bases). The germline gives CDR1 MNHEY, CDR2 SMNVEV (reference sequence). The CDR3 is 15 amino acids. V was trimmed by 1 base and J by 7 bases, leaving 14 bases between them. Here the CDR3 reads CASSLFGGEGQPQHF. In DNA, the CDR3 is TGTGCCAGCAGTTTATTCGGAGGGGAGGGGCAGCCCCAGCATTTT.

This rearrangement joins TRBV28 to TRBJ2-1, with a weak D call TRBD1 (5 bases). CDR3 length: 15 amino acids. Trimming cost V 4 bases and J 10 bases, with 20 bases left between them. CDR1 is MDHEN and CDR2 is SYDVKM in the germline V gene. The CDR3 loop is CASSYGAPGLFEQFF. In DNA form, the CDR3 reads TGTGCCAGCAGTTATGGGGCCCCCGGCCTCTTCGAGCAGTTCTTC.

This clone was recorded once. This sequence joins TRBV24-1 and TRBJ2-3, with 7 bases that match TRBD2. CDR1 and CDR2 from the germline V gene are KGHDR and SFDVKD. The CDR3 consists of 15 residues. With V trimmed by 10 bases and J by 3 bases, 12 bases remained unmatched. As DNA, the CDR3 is TGTGCCACTTACCGGGGGGTTGGGTATACAGATACGCAGTATTTT. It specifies CATYRGVGYTDTQYF.

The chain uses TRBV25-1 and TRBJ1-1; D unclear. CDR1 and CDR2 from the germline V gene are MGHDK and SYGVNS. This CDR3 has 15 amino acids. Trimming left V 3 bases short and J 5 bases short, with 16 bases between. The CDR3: CASSDSKTGRTEAFF. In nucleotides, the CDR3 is TGTGCCAGCAGTGACTCTAAGACGGGGAGGACTGAAGCTTTCTTT.

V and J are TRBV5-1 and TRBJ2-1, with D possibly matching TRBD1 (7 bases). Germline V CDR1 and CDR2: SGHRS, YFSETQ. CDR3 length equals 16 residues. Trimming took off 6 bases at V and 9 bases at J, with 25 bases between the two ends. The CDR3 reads CASTARQGSAEGEQFF. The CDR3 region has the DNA TGCGCCAGCACGGCCAGACAGGGATCGGCGGAGGGTGAGCAGTTCTTC.

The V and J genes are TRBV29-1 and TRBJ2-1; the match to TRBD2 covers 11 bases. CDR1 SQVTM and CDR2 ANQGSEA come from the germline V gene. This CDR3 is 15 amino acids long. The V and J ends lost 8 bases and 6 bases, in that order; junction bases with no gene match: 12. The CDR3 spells CSLGGLSGRANEQFF. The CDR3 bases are TGCAGCCTTGGAGGCCTTAGCGGGAGGGCCAATGAGCAGTTCTTC.

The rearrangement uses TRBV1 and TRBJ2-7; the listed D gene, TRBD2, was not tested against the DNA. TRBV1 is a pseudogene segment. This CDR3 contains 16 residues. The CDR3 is CTSSQGDLAGPYEQYF. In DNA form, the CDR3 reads TGCACCAGCAGCCAAGGTGACCTAGCGGGGCCCTACGAGCAGTACTTC.

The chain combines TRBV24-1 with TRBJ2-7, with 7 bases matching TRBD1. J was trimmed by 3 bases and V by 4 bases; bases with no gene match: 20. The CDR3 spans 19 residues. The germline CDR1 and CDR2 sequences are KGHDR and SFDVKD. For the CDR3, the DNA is TGTGCCACCAGTGACTCGAGAAGCACAACAGGGGCCCCCCTCTACGAGCAGTACTTC. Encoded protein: CATSDSRSTTGAPLYEQYF.

Here the CDR3 reads CASRSDRGKETQYF. The CDR3 nucleotides read TGTGCCAGCAGATCGGACAGGGGAAAAGAGACCCAGTACTTC. The chain joins TRBV28 to TRBJ2-5; 9 positions match TRBD1. Germline-derived CDR1 and CDR2 are MDHEN and SYDVKM. CDR3 length equals 14 residues. V lost 6 bases to trimming and J lost 3 bases; unmatched junction nucleotides: 5.

The CDR3 reads CASSIGRATNEKLFF. The CDR3 DNA is TGTGCCAGCAGCATTGGCAGGGCAACTAATGAAAAACTGTTTTTT. The chain carries TRBV7-9 and TRBJ1-4, with D possibly TRBD1 on 5 matching bases. CDR1 is SEHNR, CDR2 FQNEAQ, per germline (reference sequence). Trimming removed 5 bases at V and 0 bases at J, with 10 bases between. CDR3 size: 15 residues.

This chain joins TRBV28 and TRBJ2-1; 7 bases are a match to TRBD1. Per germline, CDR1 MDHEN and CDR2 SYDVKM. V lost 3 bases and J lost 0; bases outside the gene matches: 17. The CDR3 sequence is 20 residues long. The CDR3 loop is CASSFLYRGRYSSSYNEQFF. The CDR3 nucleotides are TGTGCCAGCAGTTTTTTGTACAGGGGACGTTACTCGAGCTCCTACAATGAGCAGTTCTTC. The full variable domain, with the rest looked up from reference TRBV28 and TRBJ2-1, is DVKVTQSSRYLVKRTGEKVFLECVQDMDHENMFWYRQDPGLGLRLIYFSYDVKMKEKGDIPEGYSVSREKKERFSLILESASTNQTSMYLCASSFLYRGRYSSSYNEQFFGPGTRLTVL.

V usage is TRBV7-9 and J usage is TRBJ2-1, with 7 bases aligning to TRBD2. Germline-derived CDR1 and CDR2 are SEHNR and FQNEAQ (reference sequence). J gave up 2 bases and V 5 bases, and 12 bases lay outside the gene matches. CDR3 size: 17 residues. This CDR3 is CASSGRLRGSPYNEQFF. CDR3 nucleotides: TGTGCCAGCAGCGGCCGCCTGCGGGGGAGTCCCTACAATGAGCAGTTCTTC.

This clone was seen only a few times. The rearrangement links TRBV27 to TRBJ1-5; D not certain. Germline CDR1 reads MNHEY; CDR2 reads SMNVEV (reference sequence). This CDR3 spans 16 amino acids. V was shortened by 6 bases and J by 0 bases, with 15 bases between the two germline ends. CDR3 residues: CASSPQVTRSNQPQHF. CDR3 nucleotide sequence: TGTGCCAGCAGCCCTCAAGTGACACGTAGCAATCAGCCCCAGCATTTT.

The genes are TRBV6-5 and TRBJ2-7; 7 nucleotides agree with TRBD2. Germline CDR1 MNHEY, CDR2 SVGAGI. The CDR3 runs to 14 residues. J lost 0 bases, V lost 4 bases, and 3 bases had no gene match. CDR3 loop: CASSSLAYSYEQYF. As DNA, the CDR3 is TGTGCCAGCAGTTCACTAGCGTACTCCTACGAGCAGTACTTC.

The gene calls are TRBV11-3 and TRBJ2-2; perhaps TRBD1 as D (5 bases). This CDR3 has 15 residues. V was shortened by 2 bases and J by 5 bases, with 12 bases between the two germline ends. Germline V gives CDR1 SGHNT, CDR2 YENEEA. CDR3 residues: CASSLNRQSTGELFF. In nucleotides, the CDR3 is TGTGCCAGCAGCTTAAATAGACAGTCGACCGGGGAGCTGTTTTTT. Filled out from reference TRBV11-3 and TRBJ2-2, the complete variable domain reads EAGVVQSPRYKIIEKKQPVAFWCNPISGHNTLYWYLQNLGQGPELLIRYENEEAVDDSQLPKDRFSAERLKGVDSTLKIQPAELGDSAVYLCASSLNRQSTGELFFGEGSRLTVL.

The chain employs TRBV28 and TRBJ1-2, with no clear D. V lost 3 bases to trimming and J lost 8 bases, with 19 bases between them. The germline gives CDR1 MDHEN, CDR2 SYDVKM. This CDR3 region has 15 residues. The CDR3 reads CASSFRLSGTDGYTF. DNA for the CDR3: TGTGCCAGCAGTTTTAGGTTGTCGGGAACGGACGGCTACACCTTC.

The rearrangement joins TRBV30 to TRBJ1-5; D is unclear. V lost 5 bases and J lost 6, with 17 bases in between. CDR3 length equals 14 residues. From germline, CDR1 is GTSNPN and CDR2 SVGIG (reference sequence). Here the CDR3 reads CAWGFRLSSQPQHF. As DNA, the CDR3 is TGTGCCTGGGGGTTCAGATTATCGTCTCAGCCCCAGCATTTT.

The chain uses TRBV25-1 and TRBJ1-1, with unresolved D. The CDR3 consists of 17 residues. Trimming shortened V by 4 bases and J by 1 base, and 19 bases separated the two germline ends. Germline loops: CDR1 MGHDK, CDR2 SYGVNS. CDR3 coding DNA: TGTGCCAGCAGTGGCTCCCCCGGGAGCGAACGGAACACTGAAGCTTTCTTT. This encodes CASSGSPGSERNTEAFF.

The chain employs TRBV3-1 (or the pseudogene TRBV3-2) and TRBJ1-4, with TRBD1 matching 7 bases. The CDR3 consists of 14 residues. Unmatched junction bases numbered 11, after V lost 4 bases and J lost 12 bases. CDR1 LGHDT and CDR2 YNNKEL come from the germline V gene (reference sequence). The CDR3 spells CASSPTGANDELFF. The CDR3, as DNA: TGTGCCAGCAGCCCAACAGGGGCCAATGATGAACTGTTTTTT.

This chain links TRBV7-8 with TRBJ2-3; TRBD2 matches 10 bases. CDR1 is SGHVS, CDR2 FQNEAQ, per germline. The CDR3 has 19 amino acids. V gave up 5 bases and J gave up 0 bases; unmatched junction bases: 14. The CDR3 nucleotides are TGTGCCAGCAGCGGAGTACGGACTAGCGGATACCTGAGCACAGATACGCAGTATTTT. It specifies CASSGVRTSGYLSTDTQYF. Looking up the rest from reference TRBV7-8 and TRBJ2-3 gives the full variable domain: GAGVSQSPRYKVAKRGQDVALRCDPISGHVSLFWYQQALGQGPEFLTYFQNEAQLDKSGLPSDRFFAERPEGSVSTLKIQRTQQEDSAVYLCASSGVRTSGYLSTDTQYFGPGTRLTVL.

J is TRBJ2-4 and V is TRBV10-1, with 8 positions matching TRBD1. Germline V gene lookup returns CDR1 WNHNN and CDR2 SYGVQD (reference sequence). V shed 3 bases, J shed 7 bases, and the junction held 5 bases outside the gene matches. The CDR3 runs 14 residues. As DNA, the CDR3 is TGCGCCAGCAGTGACCGGGACAGGCGGAACATTCAGTACTTC. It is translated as CASSDRDRRNIQYF.

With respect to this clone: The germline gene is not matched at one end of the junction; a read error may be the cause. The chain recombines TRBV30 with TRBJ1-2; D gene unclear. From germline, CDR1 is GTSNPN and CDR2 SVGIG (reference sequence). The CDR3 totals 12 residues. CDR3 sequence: CAWSNGPTVNHF. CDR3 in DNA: TGTGCCTGGAGTAATGGGCCCACAGTGAACCACTTC.